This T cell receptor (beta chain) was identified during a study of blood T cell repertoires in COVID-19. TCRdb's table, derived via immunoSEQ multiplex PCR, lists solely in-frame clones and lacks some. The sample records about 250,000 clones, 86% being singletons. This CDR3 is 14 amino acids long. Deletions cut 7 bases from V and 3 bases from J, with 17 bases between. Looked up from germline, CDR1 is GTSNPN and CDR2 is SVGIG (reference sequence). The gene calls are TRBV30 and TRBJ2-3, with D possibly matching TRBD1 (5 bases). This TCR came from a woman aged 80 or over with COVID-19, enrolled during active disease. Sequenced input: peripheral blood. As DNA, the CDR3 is TGTGCCTCAGATTCAGGGTTAGCAACAGATACGCAGTATTTT. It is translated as CASDSGLATDTQYF.